The clone carrying this T cell receptor beta chain appeared once. The antigen is not known. The repertoire was sequenced with immunoSEQ multiplex PCR; TCRdb's copy has only in-frame clones and lacks some. The sample has hundreds of thousands of clones, 95% to 97% seen once. The sample is drawn from a study of shared clonotypes between healthy human individuals. Broader study findings: The sampled material consisted only of blood, and tissue repertoires are likely to differ. Naive subsets tended to show greater estimated richness than memory subsets.

CD45RO-negative, CCR7-positively selected cells formed the naive CD8 fraction, excluding terminally differentiated effector memory CD45RA+ cells. Material for sequencing was naive CD8+ T cells sorted from blood. The source is a woman between 25 and 40 years old in good health.

Here the CDR3 reads CASSFIAEAFF. The CDR3 nucleotides are TGTGCCAGCAGCTTTATAGCTGAAGCTTTCTTT. The chain recombines TRBV7-9 with TRBJ1-1; no reliable D call. CDR1 is SEHNR, CDR2 FQNEAQ, per germline (reference sequence). V shed 3 bases and J shed 6 bases, with 5 bases lying between them. The CDR3 consists of 11 residues.